Following are 8 T cell receptor beta chains from one sample sequenced in a study of OX40 agonist ivuxolimab in advanced cancers. Clones were sequenced by immunoSEQ multiplex PCR, and TCRdb holds only the in-frame ones, with some missing. The sample records about 61,000 clones, about 88% being singletons. Sample: CD4+ or CD8+ T cells sorted from blood, taken in a trial of the OX40 agonist ivuxolimab. These receptors were collected from an adult with an advanced solid tumor such as melanoma, head and neck, liver or kidney cancer.

The chain joins TRBV11-2 to TRBJ2-5; D not resolved. Trimming stripped 2 bases from V and 2 bases from J, with 6 bases between. Germline V CDR1 and CDR2: SGHAT, FQNNGV. CDR3 length equals 13 residues. CDR3 DNA sequence: TGTGCCAGCAGCTTACCCTTACAAGAGACCCAGTACTTC. This encodes CASSLPLQETQYF.

V usage is TRBV4-2 and J usage is TRBJ2-5; possible D gene TRBD2, 5 bases. The CDR3 consists of 13 residues. V was shortened by 5 bases and J by 2 bases, with 9 bases between the two germline ends. Germline V CDR1 and CDR2: LGHNA, YNFKEQ. The chain's CDR3 is CASSAPGQETQYF. DNA of the CDR3: TGTGCCAGCAGCGCCCCGGGGCAAGAGACCCAGTACTTC.

This chain links TRBV5-1 with TRBJ1-5; D might be TRBD1 (5 bases). CDR3 length equals 14 residues. Trimming pared 4 bases from V and 4 bases from J, leaving 12 bases between. The germline gives CDR1 SGHRS, CDR2 YFSETQ. The CDR3 loop is CASSPWDGNQPQHF. The CDR3 DNA reads TGCGCCAGCAGCCCCTGGGACGGGAATCAGCCCCAGCATTTT.

The V and J genes are TRBV19 and TRBJ1-1; D remains unclear. V lost 3 bases, J lost 1 base, and 15 bases lay in between. This CDR3 has 16 residues. Germline-derived CDR1 and CDR2 are LNHDA and SQIVND (reference sequence). Here the CDR3 reads CASSIAQGLGNTEAFF. The CDR3 DNA is TGTGCCAGTAGTATCGCCCAAGGGCTAGGGAACACTGAAGCTTTCTTT.

The gene calls are TRBV27 and TRBJ2-1; 12 nucleotides align to TRBD2. This CDR3 contains 15 residues. Germline V gene data show CDR1 as MNHEY and CDR2 as SMNVEV (reference sequence). J gave up 7 bases and V 5 bases, and 6 bases lay outside the gene matches. CDR3 nucleotides: TGTGCCAGCAGTGGGTGGACTAGCGGGGTAAATGAGCAGTTCTTC. Translated: CASSGWTSGVNEQFF.

The chain is built from TRBV4-3 and TRBJ2-1, with D possibly TRBD1 on 6 matching bases. The CDR3 is 15 residues long. Germline CDR1 and CDR2: LGHNA and YSLEER. The V and J ends lost 5 bases and 3 bases respectively, with 14 bases between them. CDR3 loop: CASSFRGGDYNEQFF. The CDR3 nucleotides are TGCGCCAGCAGCTTCAGGGGTGGAGACTACAATGAGCAGTTCTTC.

This chain uses TRBV4-2 with TRBJ2-7; 13 bases line up with TRBD2. Per germline, CDR1 LGHNA and CDR2 YNFKEQ. The CDR3 length is 16 residues. The V and J ends lost 0 bases and 4 bases, in that order; junction bases with no gene match: 3. CDR3 sequence reads: CASSQELAGGEYEQYF. CDR3 in DNA: TGTGCCAGCAGCCAAGAACTAGCGGGAGGGGAATACGAGCAGTACTTC.

A few counts support this clone. This rearrangement joins TRBV10-3 to TRBJ2-7; 9 bases agree with TRBD2. Germline loops: CDR1 ENHRY, CDR2 SYGVKD. Trimming removed 4 bases from V and 5 bases from J; junction bases left unmatched: 12. This CDR3 spans 16 amino acids. The CDR3 coding sequence is TGTGCCATCAGTGCCTCGGGTAGCGGGAGTCTCGACGAGCAGTACTTC. Protein: CAISASGSGSLDEQYF.